This TCR beta chain stems from a study of T-cell reconstitution after alpha-beta-depleted transplantation in children. Molecular barcoding with unique molecular identifiers was used for the TCRbeta library. TCRdb itself ran the PCR reads through MiXCR, one entry per CDR3 protein. The table includes hundreds of thousands of distinct CDR3 sequences, about an eighth detected once. Many counts were recorded for this clonotype. This clonotype was obtained from a human donor who donated a stem cell graft to a child with combined immunodeficiency. The starting material was PBMCs from the stem cell graft donor, obtained from the stem cell graft.

CDR3: CASSLSASWTYNEQFF. In DNA, the CDR3 is TGTGCCAGCAGTTTATCGGCTAGCTGGACCTACAATGAGCAGTTCTTC. V gene TRBV27 combines with J gene TRBJ2-1; D possibly corresponds to TRBD2 (5 bases). Germline V gene data show CDR1 as MNHEY and CDR2 as SMNVEV (reference sequence). V shed 0 bases and J shed 2 bases, with 11 bases lying between them. The CDR3 is made up of 16 amino acids.